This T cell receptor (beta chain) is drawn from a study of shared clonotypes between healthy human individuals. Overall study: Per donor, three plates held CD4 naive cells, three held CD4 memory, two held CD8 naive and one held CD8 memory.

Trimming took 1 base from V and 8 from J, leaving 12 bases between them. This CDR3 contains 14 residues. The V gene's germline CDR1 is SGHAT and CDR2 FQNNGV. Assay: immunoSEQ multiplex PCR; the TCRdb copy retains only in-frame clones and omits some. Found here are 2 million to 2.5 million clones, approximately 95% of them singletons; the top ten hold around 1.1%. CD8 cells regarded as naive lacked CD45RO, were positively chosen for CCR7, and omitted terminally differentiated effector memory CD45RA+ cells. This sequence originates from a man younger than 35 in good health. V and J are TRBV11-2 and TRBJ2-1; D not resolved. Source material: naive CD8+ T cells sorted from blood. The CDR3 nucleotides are TGTGCCAGCAGCTTAGCGGCTAGTAGCTATGAGCAGTTCTTC. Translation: CASSLAASSYEQFF.